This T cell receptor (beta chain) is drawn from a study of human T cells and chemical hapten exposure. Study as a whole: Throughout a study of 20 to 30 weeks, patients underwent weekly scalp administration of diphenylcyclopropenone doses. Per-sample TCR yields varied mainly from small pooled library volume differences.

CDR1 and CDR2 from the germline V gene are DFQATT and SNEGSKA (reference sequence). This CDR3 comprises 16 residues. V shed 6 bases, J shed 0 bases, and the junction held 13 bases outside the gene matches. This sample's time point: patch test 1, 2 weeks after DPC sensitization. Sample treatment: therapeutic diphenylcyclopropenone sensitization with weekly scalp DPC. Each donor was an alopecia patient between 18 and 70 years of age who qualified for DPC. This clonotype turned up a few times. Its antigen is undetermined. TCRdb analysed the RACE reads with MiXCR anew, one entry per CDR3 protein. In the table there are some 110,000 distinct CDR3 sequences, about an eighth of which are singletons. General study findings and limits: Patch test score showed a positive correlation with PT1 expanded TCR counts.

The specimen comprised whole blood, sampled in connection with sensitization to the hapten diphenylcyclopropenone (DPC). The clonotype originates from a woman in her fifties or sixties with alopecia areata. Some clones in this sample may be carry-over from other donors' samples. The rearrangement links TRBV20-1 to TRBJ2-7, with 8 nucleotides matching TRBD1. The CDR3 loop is CSARPLDRVSSYEQYF. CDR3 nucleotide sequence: TGCAGTGCAAGACCGCTGGACAGGGTGAGCTCCTACGAGCAGTACTTC.